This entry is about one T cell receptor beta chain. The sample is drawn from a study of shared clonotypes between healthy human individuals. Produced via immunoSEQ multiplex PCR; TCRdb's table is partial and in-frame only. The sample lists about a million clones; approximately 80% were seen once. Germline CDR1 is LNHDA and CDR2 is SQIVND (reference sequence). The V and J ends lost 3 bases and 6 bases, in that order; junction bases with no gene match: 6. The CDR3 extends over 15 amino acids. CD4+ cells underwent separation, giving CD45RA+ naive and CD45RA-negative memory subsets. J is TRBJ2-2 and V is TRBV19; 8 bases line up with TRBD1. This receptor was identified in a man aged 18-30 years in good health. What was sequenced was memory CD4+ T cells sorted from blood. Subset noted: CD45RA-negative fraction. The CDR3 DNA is TGTGCCAGTAGTATGCAGGGGGCGCTTTCCGGGGAGCTGTTTTTT. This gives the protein CASSMQGALSGELFF.